This T cell receptor (beta chain) was captured by sequencing in a study of blood T cell repertoires in COVID-19. Turning to the study itself: Some COVID-19 samples were acute and others convalescent; all came from the United States, Italy and Spain. In each case, the material was cDNA or gDNA derived from T cells, B-cell-depleted T cells, or PBMCs.

Only in-frame clones appear in the TCRdb table, and some are missing; sequencing was by immunoSEQ multiplex PCR. The table lists about 200,000 clones, 87% of them singletons. After removal of 5 bases from V and 2 bases from J, the junction contained 4 bases not matched to a gene. CDR1 is SGHAT, CDR2 FQNNGV, per germline. The CDR3 extends over 15 amino acids. Source material: peripheral blood. The rearrangement uses TRBV11-2 and TRBJ2-7, with 12 nucleotides matching TRBD2. This sequence was found in a man aged 55 to 70 who had recovered from COVID-19. CDR3 sequence (DNA): TGTGCCAGCAGCCAGACTAGCGGGAGACCCTACGAGCAGTACTTC. Translating gives CASSQTSGRPYEQYF.